The 19 T cell receptor beta chains in this list originate from one sample, sequenced in a study of cytomegalovirus exposure and HLA in healthy donors. PCR primers comprised 60 Vbeta and 13 Jbeta primers. TCRdb's table, derived via immunoSEQ multiplex PCR, lists solely in-frame clones and lacks some. The table includes about 94,000 clones, roughly 80% detected once. Sequencing was carried out using PBMCs. Receptors were obtained from a human donor in good health.

The chain recombines TRBV5-1 with TRBJ1-1; TRBD1 matches 10 bases. This CDR3 contains 16 residues. The V gene end was trimmed by 4 bases and the J gene end by 1 base; junction bases not matched to a gene: 7. Per germline, CDR1 SGHRS and CDR2 YFSETQ. The CDR3 DNA follows: TGCGCCAGCAGCCGAGGACAGGGGGGCTCGAACACTGAAGCTTTCTTT. Translation: CASSRGQGGSNTEAFF.

The J gene is TRBJ2-1, the V gene TRBV11-3; D uncertain. V gave up 4 bases and J gave up 6 bases, with 16 bases separating them. The germline gives CDR1 SGHNT, CDR2 YENEEA. The CDR3 runs to 15 residues. As DNA, the CDR3 is TGTGCCAGCAGCTCAGGCAATACACGACGCAATGAGCAGTTCTTC. Protein: CASSSGNTRRNEQFF.

The chain couples TRBV30 to TRBJ2-5; perhaps TRBD1 as D (5 bases). From germline, CDR1 is GTSNPN and CDR2 SVGIG (reference sequence). Trimming removed 2 bases at V and 11 bases at J, with 12 bases between. The length of the CDR3 is 11 residues. In nucleotides, the CDR3 is TGTGCCTGGAGTAGGGGTCCAGAGCAGTACTTC. The encoded protein is CAWSRGPEQYF.

The chain's CDR3 is CSVGVGPNTEAFF. The CDR3 DNA reads TGCAGCGTTGGGGTGGGGCCGAACACTGAAGCTTTCTTT. V is TRBV29-1 and J is TRBJ1-1; possibly TRBD1 for D (5 bases). CDR3 size: 13 residues. Trimming stripped 4 bases from V and 1 base from J, with 10 bases between. Germline CDR1 is SQVTM and CDR2 is ANQGSEA. Full variable domain (outside the CDR3, taken from reference TRBV29-1 and TRBJ1-1): SAVISQKPSRDICQRGTSLTIQCQVDSQVTMMFWYRQQPGQSLTLIATANQGSEATYESGFVIDKFPISRPNLTFSTLTVSNMSPEDSSIYLCSVGVGPNTEAFFGQGTRLTVV.

This chain joins TRBV7-2 and TRBJ2-7, with a tentative D call TRBD2 (6 bases). Trimming removed 5 bases from V and 6 bases from J, with 11 bases in between. Germline loops: CDR1 SGHTA, CDR2 FQGNSA. The CDR3 spans 12 residues. CDR3 in amino acids: CASSLPGGEQYF. The CDR3 DNA follows: TGTGCCAGCAGCCTCCCCGGGGGCGAGCAGTACTTC.

The V gene is TRBV6-1, the J gene TRBJ1-2; perhaps TRBD1 as D (5 bases). Germline assignment: CDR1 MNHNS and CDR2 SASEGT. The length of the CDR3 is 13 residues. The ends were cut back, 8 bases at V and 5 bases at J, with 15 bases in the middle. This chain's CDR3 is CASSQDTIYGYTF. CDR3 in DNA: TGTGCCAGCTCACAGGATACCATATATGGCTACACCTTC.

This rearrangement joins TRBV9 to TRBJ2-1; TRBD2 matches at 11 bases. V trimming: 4 bases; J trimming: 1 base; junction bases outside the gene matches: 4. The CDR3 loop spans 16 amino acids. Germline V gene data show CDR1 as SGDLS and CDR2 as YYNGEE. CDR3 nucleotide sequence: TGTGCCAGCAGCCCCGGACTAGCGGGTTCCTACAATGAGCAGTTCTTC. This translates into CASSPGLAGSYNEQFF.

The chain has TRBV7-3 and TRBJ2-2; a possible D gene is TRBD1 (5 bases). Trimming stripped 3 bases from V and 2 bases from J, with 13 bases between. This CDR3 has 16 amino acids. Germline V gives CDR1 SGHTA, CDR2 FQGTGA. CDR3 sequence (DNA): TGTGCCAGCAGCTTCCCCCGGACAACTAACACCGGGGAGCTGTTTTTT. Residues: CASSFPRTTNTGELFF.

The count of this clone is one. The chain has TRBV6-5 and TRBJ1-2, with 9 bases fitting TRBD1. V gave up 6 bases and J gave up 5 bases; unmatched junction bases: 10. Germline-derived CDR1 and CDR2 are MNHEY and SVGAGI. CDR3 length equals 15 residues. The CDR3 DNA sequence: TGTGCCAGCAGCGGGACAGGGTCCTTAGGGTATGGCTACACCTTC. Translated, it gives CASSGTGSLGYGYTF.

The rearrangement joins TRBV13 to TRBJ2-7, with D possibly being TRBD2 (6 bases). Germline V CDR1 and CDR2: PRHDT, FYEKMQ (reference sequence). The V gene lost 0 bases and the J gene lost 1 base, with 13 bases spanning the gap. This CDR3 spans 16 amino acids. The CDR3: CASSLGLLARSYEQYF. The CDR3 nucleotides are TGTGCCAGCAGCTTAGGGCTGCTAGCGAGATCCTACGAGCAGTACTTC.

The CDR3 region has the DNA TGTGCCAGCAGCCCCGTTGACAGAGGGGGCAACGAGCAGTACTTC. Translating gives CASSPVDRGGNEQYF. V and J are TRBV9 and TRBJ2-7; TRBD1 agrees at 7 bases. There are 15 residues in the CDR3. CDR1 and CDR2 (germline): SGDLS, YYNGEE. V gave up 4 bases and J gave up 5 bases; unmatched junction bases: 12.

This rearrangement joins TRBV7-9 to TRBJ1-1; no clear D gene. In germline, CDR1 is SEHNR, CDR2 FQNEAQ (reference sequence). This CDR3 has 13 residues. V lost 4 bases and J lost 0, with 6 bases in between. The CDR3 region is CASSSTVNTEAFF. The CDR3 coding sequence is TGTGCCAGCAGCTCCACAGTGAACACTGAAGCTTTCTTT.

The genes are TRBV30 and TRBJ1-3; D unresolved. Germline-derived CDR1 and CDR2 are GTSNPN and SVGIG (reference sequence). The V gene lost 7 bases and the J gene lost 0 bases, with 10 bases spanning the gap. The CDR3 has 13 residues. The CDR3 region is CASVPLSGNTIYF. Written as DNA, the CDR3 is TGTGCCTCCGTGCCACTCTCTGGAAACACCATATATTTT. Variable domain in full (rest from reference TRBV30 and TRBJ1-3): SQTIHQWPATLVQPVGSPLSLECTVEGTSNPNLYWYRQAAGRGLQLLFYSVGIGQISSEVPQNLSASRPQDRQFILSSKKLLLSDSGFYLCASVPLSGNTIYFGEGSWLTVV.

This chain uses TRBV14 with TRBJ2-1; 9 positions match TRBD1. Unmatched junction bases numbered 4, after V lost 3 bases and J lost 4 bases. The CDR3 contains 15 residues. The germline CDR1 and CDR2 sequences are SGHDN and FVKESK. The CDR3 DNA is TGTGCCAGCAGCCAGGGACAGGGAGCTTACAATGAGCAGTTCTTC. It yields the protein CASSQGQGAYNEQFF.

The J gene is TRBJ2-1, the V gene TRBV4-3, with 9 bases that match TRBD2. There are 16 residues in the CDR3. Germline trimming cut 0 bases from V and 6 bases from J; bases unmatched to any gene: 6. Germline V gene data show CDR1 as LGHNA and CDR2 as YSLEER. The chain's CDR3 is CASSQDGLAYSNEQFF. CDR3 DNA: TGCGCCAGCAGCCAAGATGGACTAGCGTATAGCAATGAGCAGTTCTTC.

The chain combines TRBV5-1 with TRBJ2-5; 7 positions agree with TRBD1. The ends lost 1 base at V and 5 bases at J; junction bases unmatched: 11. In germline, CDR1 is SGHRS, CDR2 YFSETQ. The CDR3 extends over 16 amino acids. Here the CDR3 reads CASSLSRGKTGETQYF. The CDR3 coding sequence is TGCGCCAGCAGCTTGTCCCGGGGAAAGACAGGGGAGACCCAGTACTTC.

The chain couples TRBV5-4 to TRBJ2-7; 10 positions agree with TRBD2. V gave up 0 bases and J gave up 6 bases; unmatched junction bases: 6. This CDR3 has 15 amino acids. Per germline, CDR1 SGHNT and CDR2 YYREEE (reference sequence). The CDR3 coding sequence is TGTGCCAGCAGCTTGGGGAGCGGGAGGGCCTCCGAGCAGTACTTC. It codes for CASSLGSGRASEQYF. Variable domain in full (rest from reference TRBV5-4 and TRBJ2-7): ETGVTQSPTHLIKTRGQQVTLRCSSQSGHNTVSWYQQALGQGPQFIFQYYREEENGRGNFPPRFSGLQFPNYSSELNVNALELDDSALYLCASSLGSGRASEQYFGPGTRLTVT.

The J gene is TRBJ1-6, the V gene TRBV12-5, with 11 bases fitting TRBD1. V was clipped by 1 base and J by 7 bases; unmatched bases: 6. Looked up from germline, CDR1 is LGHNT and CDR2 is FRNRAP. This CDR3 contains 17 residues. DNA for the CDR3: TGTGCTAGTGGTTTGGGTTCGGGACAGGGGGGCAATTCACCCCTCCACTTT. Translation gives CASGLGSGQGGNSPLHF.

On this clone: Its ends do not fully match the called genes, so a read error is possible. Other DNA variants within this sample encode the same CDR3. The chain is built from TRBV7-6 and TRBJ2-5, with D possibly matching TRBD2 (6 bases). CDR1 SGHVS and CDR2 FNYEAQ come from the germline V gene. This CDR3 is 13 amino acids long. CDR3 residues: CASSPSEQETQYF. The CDR3 bases are TGTGCCAGCAGCCCTAGCGAGCAAGAGACTCAGTACTTC. The full variable domain, its missing parts supplied by reference TRBV7-6 and TRBJ2-5, is GAGVSQSPRYKVTKRGQDVALRCDPISGHVSLYWYRQALGQGPEFLTYFNYEAQQDKSGLPNDRFSAERPEGSISTLTIQRTEQRDSAMYRCASSPSEQETQYFGPGTRLLVL.